This T cell receptor (beta chain) was documented in a study of shared clonotypes between healthy human individuals. Study results and limitations: Clonotypes shared by all four donors outscored non-shared clonotypes in generation probability.

A remark on this clone: Its cognate antigen is unknown. Other DNA sequences in this sample translate to the same CDR3.

Germline lookup yields CDR1 SGHTA and CDR2 FQGTGA. The CDR3 extends over 15 amino acids. V trimming: 4 bases; J trimming: 4 bases; junction bases outside the gene matches: 4. Measured with immunoSEQ multiplex PCR; TCRdb has only the in-frame clones, and not every one. Seen here are some 2,500,000 clones, 80% to 95% observed once, and the top ten hold 0.36%. The V call is TRBV7-3, the J call TRBJ2-1, with 10 bases identical to TRBD1. The sample was naive CD4+ T cells from PBMCs. Subset: CD45RA+ positively selected. The sequence came from a man younger than 30 in good health. Some clones in this sample may be carry-over from other donors' samples. CDR3: CASSSTGGNYNEQFF. The CDR3 coding sequence is TGTGCCAGCAGCTCGACAGGGGGCAATTACAATGAGCAGTTCTTC.